The clone carrying this T cell receptor beta chain occurred once. Its antigen is not identified. V trimming: 3 bases; J trimming: 0 bases; junction bases outside the gene matches: 15. Looked up from germline, CDR1 is LNHDA and CDR2 is SQIVND (reference sequence). This CDR3 is built from 19 residues. These data come from a study of OX40 agonist ivuxolimab in advanced cancers. Study at large: An agonistic human IgG2 monoclonal antibody against OX40 (CD134) was given. Patients were dosed intravenously with ivuxolimab at 0.01 to 10 mg/kg every 2 weeks. Study-wide results and limits: It was not determined which antigens were specifically recognized by the peripheral T cells that had undergone clonal expansion.

Sequencing was performed with immunoSEQ multiplex PCR; in TCRdb, only in-frame clones are kept and a portion is missing. In the table there are about 64,000 clones, 91% of which are singletons. This rearrangement joins TRBV19 to TRBJ2-3, with TRBD2 matching over 7 bases. This receptor was taken from an adult with an advanced solid tumor such as melanoma, head and neck, liver or kidney cancer. This specimen was CD4+ or CD8+ T cells sorted from blood, taken in a trial of the OX40 agonist ivuxolimab. The CDR3 DNA sequence: TGTGCCAGTAGTATCGTAGGGCAGACTAGCTGGAGCAGCACAGATACGCAGTATTTT. It codes for CASSIVGQTSWSSTDTQYF.